The rows below give T cell receptor beta chains drawn from one sample of a study of T cell responses to AZD1222 COVID-19 vaccine. Sequencing used immunoSEQ multiplex PCR; TCRdb keeps in-frame clones, though not all of them. The sample includes more than 150,000 clones, 90% seen only once; the top ten take about 6%. The sequences come from peripheral blood, collected on day 0 of AZD1222 vaccination. The receptors were gathered from an adult in good health. Both conserved end residues are part of each CDR3. D genes are given only for firm matches. Size values are once, few and many counts, or a class for expanded clones, and some rows have none.

clone_size: .
d_call: .
j_call: TRBJ2-7
v_call: TRBV4-1
cdr3_nt: TGCGCCAGCAGCCAAGGACAGTTCGGCGAGCAGTACTTC
cdr3_aa: CASSQGQFGEQYF

clone_size: .
d_call: .
j_call: TRBJ1-1
v_call: TRBV29-1
cdr3_nt: TGCAGCGTTGAAGAAGCCGTGTTGAACACTGAAGCTTTCTTT
cdr3_aa: CSVEEAVLNTEAFF

clone_size: few
d_call: TRBD2
j_call: TRBJ2-5
v_call: TRBV7-2
cdr3_nt: TGTGCCAGCAGTCGTCCCGGGACTAGGAGGACCCAGTACTTC
cdr3_aa: CASSRPGTRRTQYF

clone_size: few
d_call: TRBD1
j_call: TRBJ2-3
v_call: TRBV19
cdr3_nt: TGTGCCAGTAGTGACAGGGCTGAATCAGATACGCAGTATTTT
cdr3_aa: CASSDRAESDTQYF

clone_size: once
d_call: .
j_call: TRBJ1-2
v_call: TRBV7-9
cdr3_nt: TGTGCCAGCAGCTTATATCTGGGAGAGAATGGCTACACCTTC
cdr3_aa: CASSLYLGENGYTF

clone_size: once
d_call: .
j_call: TRBJ1-5
v_call: TRBV28
cdr3_nt: TGTGCCAGCAGTCCTCCAGGTCAGCCCCAGCATTTT
cdr3_aa: CASSPPGQPQHF

clone_size: .
d_call: .
j_call: TRBJ1-4
v_call: TRBV2
cdr3_nt: TGTGCCAGCAGTGAAAAAGGACGGTGGGGTGAAAAACTGTTTTTT
cdr3_aa: CASSEKGRWGEKLFF

clone_size: once
d_call: .
j_call: TRBJ1-5
v_call: TRBV19
cdr3_nt: TGTGCCAGTAGCCAGATCAATCAGCCCCAGCATTTT
cdr3_aa: CASSQINQPQHF

clone_size: .
d_call: TRBD1
j_call: TRBJ1-5
v_call: TRBV6-6
cdr3_nt: TGTGCCAGCAGTCGAATCTCCGGGACAGGGAACAATCAGCCCCAGCATTTT
cdr3_aa: CASSRISGTGNNQPQHF

clone_size: .
d_call: .
j_call: TRBJ1-4
v_call: TRBV21-1
cdr3_nt: TGTGCCAGCAGCAAAGTGGGTAGACAGGGGGTAACTAATGAAAAACTGTTTTTT
cdr3_aa: CASSKVGRQGVTNEKLFF

clone_size: .
d_call: TRBD1
j_call: TRBJ2-1
v_call: TRBV7-2
cdr3_nt: TGTGCCAGCAGCCGTAGACAGGGGCCCTACAATGAGCAGTTCTTC
cdr3_aa: CASSRRQGPYNEQFF

clone_size: once
d_call: .
j_call: TRBJ1-4
v_call: TRBV2
cdr3_nt: TGTGCCACGACCCTCCGGGGAGCTAATGAAAAACTGTTTTTT
cdr3_aa: CATTLRGANEKLFF

clone_size: .
d_call: TRBD2
j_call: TRBJ2-1
v_call: TRBV24-1
cdr3_nt: TGTGCCACCAGTGATTCTAGCGGGAGGAAGAATGAGCAGTTCTTC
cdr3_aa: CATSDSSGRKNEQFF

clone_size: .
d_call: TRBD2
j_call: TRBJ2-7
v_call: TRBV5-1
cdr3_nt: TGCGCCAGCAGCTTGGGCCCCACCCAGCGGGGGGTAGGCAAGCAGTACTTC
cdr3_aa: CASSLGPTQRGVGKQYF

clone_size: .
d_call: .
j_call: TRBJ1-2
v_call: TRBV7-9
cdr3_nt: TGTGCCAGCAGCTTGGTAGTTCGTGGCTACACCTTC
cdr3_aa: CASSLVVRGYTF

clone_size: .
d_call: .
j_call: TRBJ1-6
v_call: TRBV5-4
cdr3_nt: TGTGCCAGCAGCTTGTGGGGGGCGAGAGATTCACCCCTCCACTTT
cdr3_aa: CASSLWGARDSPLHF

clone_size: few
d_call: .
j_call: TRBJ2-7
v_call: TRBV6-1
cdr3_nt: TGTGCCAGCAGTGAGGGACTCCTCTACGAGCAGTACTTC
cdr3_aa: CASSEGLLYEQYF

clone_size: .
d_call: .
j_call: TRBJ1-2
v_call: TRBV7-8
cdr3_nt: TGTGCCAGCAGCTTAGCACAGGGCTCCTATGGCTACACCTTC
cdr3_aa: CASSLAQGSYGYTF

clone_size: .
d_call: TRBD1
j_call: TRBJ2-7
v_call: TRBV11-2
cdr3_nt: TGTGCCAGCAGCTTTACTGACAGGGGCGAGCAGTACTTC
cdr3_aa: CASSFTDRGEQYF

clone_size: .
d_call: TRBD2
j_call: TRBJ2-3
v_call: TRBV24-1
cdr3_nt: TGTGCCACCGAGAGCGGGGGGGGAACCAGCACAGATACGCAGTATTTT
cdr3_aa: CATESGGGTSTDTQYF

clone_size: .
d_call: TRBD2
j_call: TRBJ2-3
v_call: TRBV6-6
cdr3_nt: TGTGCCAGCAGTTACAGCAGCGGGGGGGCCACAGATACGCAGTATTTT
cdr3_aa: CASSYSSGGATDTQYF

clone_size: once
d_call: TRBD1
j_call: TRBJ1-5
v_call: TRBV28
cdr3_nt: TGTGCCAGCAGTTTTAGACAGGGGAGGATTCGGAATCAGCCCCAGCATTTT
cdr3_aa: CASSFRQGRIRNQPQHF

clone_size: .
d_call: .
j_call: TRBJ1-3
v_call: TRBV28
cdr3_nt: TGTGCCAGCAGTTTAATTACGGCAGGGATGAGAAACACCATATATTTT
cdr3_aa: CASSLITAGMRNTIYF

clone_size: .
d_call: .
j_call: TRBJ2-1
v_call: TRBV20-1
cdr3_nt: TGCAGTGCTAGTGTGGACAACAATGAGCAGTTCTTC
cdr3_aa: CSASVDNNEQFF

clone_size: .
d_call: TRBD2
j_call: TRBJ2-1
v_call: TRBV2
cdr3_nt: TGTGCCAGCGAGTCTAGCGGGAGCTCCTACAATGAGCAGTTCTTC
cdr3_aa: CASESSGSSYNEQFF

clone_size: .
d_call: .
j_call: TRBJ1-3
v_call: TRBV19
cdr3_nt: TGTGCCAGTCGATTTTCCACCATATATTTT
cdr3_aa: CASRFSTIYF

clone_size: .
d_call: .
j_call: TRBJ2-4
v_call: TRBV18
cdr3_nt: TGTGCCAGCTCACCGGGTTCGGGGATGAACATTCAGTACTTC
cdr3_aa: CASSPGSGMNIQYF